The 32 T cell receptor beta chains in this list originate from one sample, sequenced in a study of blood T cell repertoires in COVID-19. Profiling relied on immunoSEQ multiplex PCR, and the TCRdb table lists in-frame clones only, not all of them. The sample includes more than 85,000 clones, approximately 84% of them seen just once. Sample: peripheral blood. These receptors were collected from a human donor in a cohort sampled during active COVID-19.

This clone has only a few counts. The chain couples TRBV7-9 to TRBJ1-4; a possible D gene is TRBD1 (5 bases). This CDR3 spans 15 amino acids. Germline CDR1 SEHNR, CDR2 FQNEAQ (reference sequence). V lost 4 bases, J lost 5 bases, and 14 bases lay in between. The CDR3 sequence is CASSSWRQTNEKLFF. CDR3 nucleotides: TGTGCCAGCAGCTCTTGGAGACAGACAAATGAAAAACTGTTTTTT.

The J gene is TRBJ2-2, the V gene TRBV7-6, with 15 nucleotides matching TRBD2. V shed 5 bases, J shed 1 base, and the junction held 5 bases outside the gene matches. The germline CDR1 and CDR2 sequences are SGHVS and FNYEAQ. The CDR3 spans 18 residues. CDR3 in amino acids: CASSLRTSGRVNTGELFF. The CDR3 DNA reads TGTGCCAGCAGCCTAAGGACTAGCGGGAGGGTGAACACCGGGGAGCTGTTTTTT.

In its sample, this clone was seen once. V and J are TRBV5-1 and TRBJ2-7, with 11 bases matching TRBD2. V lost 0 bases and J lost 5; bases outside the gene matches: 4. CDR1 and CDR2 (germline): SGHRS, YFSETQ. This CDR3 comprises 15 residues. The CDR3 loop reads CASSLGLLAGDEQYF. Written as DNA, the CDR3 is TGCGCCAGCAGCTTGGGGCTACTAGCGGGGGACGAGCAGTACTTC.

On this clone: Other nucleotide sequences from this sample produce the same CDR3. The chain is built from TRBV5-1 and TRBJ2-1; D not resolved. The CDR3 runs to 12 residues. V shed 1 base and J shed 6 bases, with 5 bases lying between them. Germline V gives CDR1 SGHRS, CDR2 YFSETQ. This chain's CDR3 is CASSLYGNEQFF. The CDR3 DNA reads as TGCGCCAGCAGCTTGTACGGCAATGAGCAGTTCTTC.

V usage is TRBV19 and J usage is TRBJ1-4, with D possibly being TRBD1 (6 bases). Germline V lookup: CDR1 LNHDA, CDR2 SQIVND (reference sequence). Trimming cost V 5 bases and J 4 bases, with 11 bases left between them. The CDR3 is 14 amino acids. The CDR3 is CASSQGYDNEKLFF. The CDR3 coding sequence is TGTGCCAGTAGTCAGGGGTACGATAATGAAAAACTGTTTTTT.

The chain is built from TRBV29-1 and TRBJ1-2; TRBD1 matches 9 bases. The CDR3 is 14 residues long. Germline V gene data show CDR1 as SQVTM and CDR2 as ANQGSEA. Losses at the gene ends were 7 bases for V and 3 bases for J; bases not matched to a gene: 9. CDR3 sequence reads: CSGTDRGSYYGYTF. CDR3 DNA: TGCAGCGGGACCGACAGGGGGTCCTACTATGGCTACACCTTC.

This clone was counted once. The CDR3 is CASSPPLGTGRSNQPQHF. CDR3 sequence (DNA): TGTGCCAGCAGCCCCCCCTTGGGGACAGGACGTAGCAATCAGCCCCAGCATTTT. The rearrangement uses TRBV5-8 and TRBJ1-5; 8 nucleotides line up with TRBD1. V trimming: 4 bases; J trimming: 0 bases; junction bases outside the gene matches: 12. Germline V lookup: CDR1 SGHTS, CDR2 YDEGEE. The CDR3 runs to 18 residues.

This chain joins TRBV7-8 and TRBJ2-7, with 8 bases fitting TRBD2. The V gene end was trimmed by 5 bases and the J gene end by 2 bases; junction bases not matched to a gene: 11. The CDR3 length is 16 residues. CDR1 SGHVS and CDR2 FQNEAQ come from the germline V gene. CDR3 DNA sequence: TGTGCCAGCAGCCGAGAGGGCGGGGGGCTTACCTACGAGCAGTACTTC. This gives the protein CASSREGGGLTYEQYF.

The rearrangement links TRBV28 to TRBJ2-3; unclear D gene. Germline CDR1 MDHEN, CDR2 SYDVKM. Trimming cost V 10 bases and J 6 bases, with 11 bases left between them. The CDR3 contains 11 residues. The CDR3: CATRSLDTQYF. The CDR3 coding sequence is TGTGCCACCCGGTCCTTGGATACGCAGTATTTT.

This chain connects TRBV28 to TRBJ1-4; D uncertain. The germline CDR1 and CDR2 sequences are MDHEN and SYDVKM. Trimming pared 2 bases from V and 0 bases from J, leaving 10 bases between. The CDR3 is 16 amino acids. The CDR3 loop is CASSLQQVATNEKLFF. CDR3 nucleotides: TGTGCCAGCAGTTTACAGCAGGTCGCAACTAATGAAAAACTGTTTTTT.

The chain joins TRBV5-1 to TRBJ2-3; 9 bases fit TRBD2. Germline trimming cut 4 bases from V and 6 bases from J; bases unmatched to any gene: 9. The CDR3 contains 15 residues. The germline CDR1 and CDR2 sequences are SGHRS and YFSETQ. The CDR3 DNA reads TGCGCCAGCAGCCCTCAGGCCGGGACTAGCGATACGCAGTATTTT. It translates to CASSPQAGTSDTQYF. Full variable domain (rest looked up from reference TRBV5-1 and TRBJ2-3): KAGVTQTPRYLIKTRGQQVTLSCSPISGHRSVSWYQQTPGQGLQFLFEYFSETQRNKGNFPGRFSGRQFSNSRSEMNVSTLELGDSALYLCASSPQAGTSDTQYFGPGTRLTVL.

V usage is TRBV15 and J usage is TRBJ2-3; 9 positions match TRBD1. Germline CDR1 and CDR2: LNHNV and YYDKDF (reference sequence). CDR3 length: 16 amino acids. V shed 1 base and J 2 bases; nucleotides not matched to a gene: 4. The DNA of the CDR3 is TGTGCCACCAGCAGAGGAACAGGGGGCTCCACAGATACGCAGTATTTT. Translated, it gives CATSRGTGGSTDTQYF.

The V call is TRBV11-2, the J call TRBJ2-1; TRBD2 matches 12 bases. Germline CDR1 and CDR2: SGHAT and FQNNGV. J gave up 6 bases and V 4 bases, and 7 bases lay outside the gene matches. The CDR3 runs to 16 residues. For the CDR3, the DNA is TGTGCCAGCAGCTCGACCTCTAGCGGGAGGGCCAATGAGCAGTTCTTC. This translates into CASSSTSSGRANEQFF.

The chain combines TRBV6-5 with TRBJ2-1, with a weak D call TRBD2 (6 bases). Germline V lookup: CDR1 MNHEY, CDR2 SVGAGI. The germline V and J ends were trimmed by 7 bases and 0 bases, with 10 bases remaining between them. CDR3 length: 14 amino acids. The CDR3 sequence is CASNSGDSYNEQFF. The CDR3, as DNA: TGTGCCAGCAATTCGGGGGACTCCTACAATGAGCAGTTCTTC.

V is TRBV19 and J is TRBJ1-1, with TRBD1 matching over 9 bases. In germline, CDR1 is LNHDA, CDR2 SQIVND (reference sequence). With V trimmed by 6 bases and J by 4 bases, 0 bases remained unmatched. The CDR3 covers 12 residues. CDR3 DNA sequence: TGTGCCAGTAGACAGGGGGCCACTGAAGCTTTCTTT. It yields the protein CASRQGATEAFF.

This chain uses TRBV7-8 with TRBJ2-1; D unresolved. Trimming removed 1 base at V and 8 bases at J, with 12 bases between. Germline CDR1 and CDR2: SGHVS and FQNEAQ. This CDR3 region has 14 residues. CDR3 DNA: TGTGCCAGCAGCTTAGAAACAGCTATCCATGAGCAGTTCTTC. Amino acids: CASSLETAIHEQFF. Full variable domain (missing parts from reference TRBV7-8 and TRBJ2-1): GAGVSQSPRYKVAKRGQDVALRCDPISGHVSLFWYQQALGQGPEFLTYFQNEAQLDKSGLPSDRFFAERPEGSVSTLKIQRTQQEDSAVYLCASSLETAIHEQFFGPGTRLTVL.

The chain is built from TRBV10-1 and TRBJ2-7, with 10 bases identical to TRBD2. V shed 3 bases, J shed 2 bases, and the junction held 4 bases outside the gene matches. CDR3 length: 15 residues. CDR1 and CDR2 (germline): WNHNN, SYGVQD (reference sequence). The CDR3 reads CASSELAGTTYEQYF. The DNA for the CDR3 is TGCGCCAGCAGTGAACTAGCGGGGACTACCTACGAGCAGTACTTC.

The chain carries TRBV9 and TRBJ1-6; TRBD1 might be the D (5 bases). Germline V gene lookup returns CDR1 SGDLS and CDR2 YYNGEE. Trimming pared 5 bases from V and 7 bases from J, leaving 31 bases between. This CDR3 comprises 20 residues. CDR3 protein: CASRSGWGGSQLLLNSPLHF. CDR3 bases: TGTGCCAGCAGATCAGGCTGGGGGGGATCCCAATTGCTACTGAATTCACCCCTCCACTTT.

This clone was observed a few times. The chain is built from TRBV6-2 or TRBV6-3 and TRBJ1-2; no clear D gene. V was pared by 4 bases and J by 7 bases, with 10 bases between. The CDR3 spans 12 residues. CDR1 and CDR2 from the germline V gene are MNHEY and SVGEGT. The CDR3 loop reads CASSFSGRGYTF. In DNA, the CDR3 is TGTGCCAGCAGTTTCTCGGGCCGTGGCTACACCTTC.

This chain uses TRBV11-3 with TRBJ2-3; TRBD2 matches 9 bases. The germline CDR1 and CDR2 sequences are SGHNT and YENEEA. The junction had 2 bases not matched to a gene; V was cut back by 1 base and J by 0 bases. The CDR3 length is 16 residues. CDR3 in DNA: TGTGCCAGCAGCTTAGGACTAGCGGCTAGCACAGATACGCAGTATTTT. It translates to CASSLGLAASTDTQYF.

The sample holds a few counts of this clone. This chain joins TRBV11-2 and TRBJ2-3; 9 bases are shared with TRBD2. The ends lost 5 bases at V and 2 bases at J; junction bases unmatched: 11. In germline, CDR1 is SGHAT, CDR2 FQNNGV. The CDR3 is 17 residues long. CDR3 sequence: CASSPGGAGGYTDTQYF. CDR3 coding DNA: TGTGCCAGCAGCCCCGGCGGAGCGGGGGGTTACACAGATACGCAGTATTTT.

This chain connects TRBV29-1 to TRBJ2-7, with TRBD2 matching 7 bases. With V trimmed by 1 base and J by 9 bases, 9 bases remained unmatched. Per germline, CDR1 SQVTM and CDR2 ANQGSEA. The CDR3 has 13 residues. The CDR3 sequence is CSVEGLAGTGQYF. CDR3 DNA: TGCAGCGTTGAAGGACTAGCCGGGACGGGGCAGTACTTC.

This clone has just a few counts. The chain links TRBV19 to TRBJ2-5; 8 bases are shared with TRBD2. Trimming at V came to 7 bases and at J to 4 bases, leaving 11 bases not matched to a gene. Looked up from germline, CDR1 is LNHDA and CDR2 is SQIVND (reference sequence). The CDR3 is 15 residues long. For the CDR3, the DNA is TGTGCCAGTACCCTTACGGGACTAGGGGGAGAGACCCAGTACTTC. Protein product: CASTLTGLGGETQYF.

This chain joins TRBV5-8 and TRBJ2-7; TRBD1 might be the D (6 bases). CDR1 is SGHTS, CDR2 YDEGEE, per germline. This CDR3 comprises 14 residues. The V end was cut by 4 bases, the J end by 1 base, with 12 bases between. The CDR3 bases are TGTGCCAGCAGCCGACAGGAGTTATCCTACGAGCAGTACTTC. The encoded protein is CASSRQELSYEQYF.

The gene calls are TRBV18 and TRBJ2-6; perhaps TRBD1 as D (6 bases). With 1 base removed from V and 1 base from J, the gap between germline ends came to 8 bases. Per the germline V gene, CDR1 is KGHSH and CDR2 is LQKENI. The CDR3 loop spans 16 amino acids. The CDR3 coding sequence is TGTGCCAGCTCACCACTACAGGGTTCTGGGGCCAACGTCCTGACTTTC. Residues: CASSPLQGSGANVLTF.

The chain joins TRBV11-2 to TRBJ2-1; 10 positions agree with TRBD2. The germline gives CDR1 SGHAT, CDR2 FQNNGV. The CDR3 has 16 amino acids. After removal of 0 bases from V and 6 bases from J, the junction contained 5 bases not matched to a gene. For the CDR3, the DNA is TGTGCCAGCAGCTTAGATCTAGCGGGAGTGGGCAATGAGCAGTTCTTC. Translation: CASSLDLAGVGNEQFF.

V is TRBV4-2 and J is TRBJ1-2, with D uncertain. The CDR3 contains 11 residues. The V and J ends lost 3 bases and 4 bases respectively, with 3 bases between them. Germline V gene sequence: CDR1 LGHNA, CDR2 YNFKEQ. The CDR3 region has the DNA TGTGCCAGCAGCCAGCGCTATGGCTACACCTTC. It translates to CASSQRYGYTF.

The rearrangement uses TRBV5-1 and TRBJ2-7, with TRBD2 as a possible D gene (6 bases). Trimming removed 0 bases from V and 5 bases from J, with 12 bases in between. Per the germline V gene, CDR1 is SGHRS and CDR2 is YFSETQ. The CDR3 runs 14 residues. CDR3 coding DNA: TGCGCCAGCAGCTTGGCAGCGGGCCACAACGAGCAGTACTTC. It codes for CASSLAAGHNEQYF.

The J gene is TRBJ1-1, the V gene TRBV28; D remains ambiguous. Trimming shortened V by 7 bases and J by 0 bases, and 15 bases separated the two germline ends. Germline V CDR1 and CDR2: MDHEN, SYDVKM. This CDR3 has 15 amino acids. CDR3 loop: CASNIMMGLNTEAFF. CDR3 DNA sequence: TGTGCCAGCAACATCATGATGGGCCTGAACACTGAAGCTTTCTTT.

J is TRBJ2-1 and V is TRBV28, with a weak D call TRBD2 (5 bases). The CDR3 has 12 residues. Germline V gives CDR1 MDHEN, CDR2 SYDVKM. V was shortened by 5 bases and J by 8 bases, with 10 bases between the two germline ends. CDR3 sequence: CASSERVYEQFF. DNA of the CDR3: TGTGCCAGCAGTGAGAGGGTCTATGAGCAGTTCTTC.

V gene TRBV10-1 combines with J gene TRBJ2-3, with D possibly being TRBD1 (6 bases). Germline V gene lookup returns CDR1 WNHNN and CDR2 SYGVQD (reference sequence). The CDR3 extends over 15 amino acids. Trimming left V 3 bases short and J 2 bases short, with 12 bases between. DNA of the CDR3: TGCGCCAGCAGTGACCGGACAGACTTCACAGATACGCAGTATTTT. As protein: CASSDRTDFTDTQYF.

This sequence joins TRBV5-1 and TRBJ1-3, with D tentatively TRBD1 (5 bases). Germline V gene sequence: CDR1 SGHRS, CDR2 YFSETQ. The CDR3 consists of 15 residues. Trimming took off 0 bases at V and 0 bases at J, with 7 bases between the two ends. The CDR3 bases are TGCGCCAGCAGCTTGGCAGGGTCCTCTGGAAACACCATATATTTT. Translating it yields CASSLAGSSGNTIYF. Together with reference TRBV5-1 and TRBJ1-3, the CDR3 gives the full variable domain: KAGVTQTPRYLIKTRGQQVTLSCSPISGHRSVSWYQQTPGQGLQFLFEYFSETQRNKGNFPGRFSGRQFSNSRSEMNVSTLELGDSALYLCASSLAGSSGNTIYFGEGSWLTVV.